A single sample gave rise to the 14 T cell receptor beta chains below, sequenced in a study of blood T cell repertoires in COVID-19. This table comes from immunoSEQ multiplex PCR, and its TCRdb copy is limited to in-frame clones, with some not included. This sample has 250,000 or so clones, with 83% found just once. The sample was peripheral blood. These receptors were taken from a human donor in a cohort sampled during active COVID-19.

This chain uses TRBV14 with TRBJ1-1; no reliable D call. Deletions cut 4 bases from V and 2 bases from J, with 8 bases between. CDR3 length: 13 amino acids. Per the germline V gene, CDR1 is SGHDN and CDR2 is FVKESK. In DNA form, the CDR3 reads TGTGCCAGCAGCCCTTCCTATAACACTGAAGCTTTCTTT. The encoded protein is CASSPSYNTEAFF. Supplemented by reference TRBV14 and TRBJ1-1, the full variable domain reads EAGVTQFPSHSVIEKGQTVTLRCDPISGHDNLYWYRRVMGKEIKFLLHFVKESKQDESGMPNNRFLAERTGGTYSTLKVQPAELEDSGVYFCASSPSYNTEAFFGQGTRLTVV.

The chain carries TRBV2 and TRBJ2-4, with 8 bases that match TRBD2. The ends lost 6 bases at V and 0 bases at J; junction bases unmatched: 4. Germline V gives CDR1 SNHLY, CDR2 FYNNEI. This CDR3 has 15 residues. CDR3 sequence reads: CASSVLAGAKNIQYF. Here the CDR3 DNA reads TGTGCCAGCAGCGTGCTAGCGGGAGCCAAAAACATTCAGTACTTC.

This clone was seen a handful of times. The chain employs TRBV7-3 and TRBJ1-2, with D possibly being TRBD1 (6 bases). The ends were cut back, 4 bases at V and 7 bases at J, with 16 bases in the middle. This CDR3 has 14 amino acids. Germline V CDR1 and CDR2: SGHTA, FQGTGA. Here the CDR3 reads CASSSQGVDSGYTF. The CDR3 DNA reads TGTGCCAGCAGCTCACAGGGAGTCGATAGTGGCTACACCTTC. Full variable domain (outside the CDR3, taken from reference TRBV7-3 and TRBJ1-2): GAGVSQTPSNKVTEKGKYVELRCDPISGHTALYWYRQSLGQGPEFLIYFQGTGAADDSGLPNDRFFAVRPEGSVSTLKIQRTERGDSAVYLCASSSQGVDSGYTFGSGTRLTVV.

The genes are TRBV5-4 and TRBJ2-1, with 15 bases fitting TRBD2. This CDR3 has 17 amino acids. V dropped 0 bases and J dropped 8; count of bases not matched to a gene: 6. Germline V CDR1 and CDR2: SGHNT, YYREEE (reference sequence). The CDR3 nucleotides read TGTGCCAGCAGCTTGGGGACTAGCGGGGGGGCCTCGGATGAGCAGTTCTTC. Encoded protein: CASSLGTSGGASDEQFF.

The gene calls are TRBV7-9 and TRBJ2-7; 16 nucleotides align to TRBD2. Germline-derived CDR1 and CDR2 are SEHNR and FQNEAQ (reference sequence). The CDR3 loop spans 18 amino acids. V was clipped by 3 bases and J by 0 bases; unmatched bases: 5. The CDR3 DNA sequence: TGTGCCAGCAGCTTCGGGACTAGCGGGGGGGCCTCCTCCTACGAGCAGTACTTC. Its translation is CASSFGTSGGASSYEQYF. Using reference TRBV7-9 and TRBJ2-7 for the parts outside the CDR3, the full variable domain is DTGVSQNPRHKITKRGQNVTFRCDPISEHNRLYWYRQTLGQGPEFLTYFQNEAQLEKSRLLSDRFSAERPKGSFSTLEIQRTEQGDSAMYLCASSFGTSGGASSYEQYFGPGTRLTVT.

The chain couples TRBV18 to TRBJ1-1; 8 bases are a match to TRBD1. The CDR3 has 14 residues. The V segment lost 0 bases and the J segment 7 bases; nucleotides outside the gene matches: 4. Per germline, CDR1 KGHSH and CDR2 LQKENI. The CDR3 DNA is TGTGCCAGCTCACCACCAGCAGGGGGCGGTGAAGCTTTCTTT. As protein: CASSPPAGGGEAFF.

A few counts support this clone. This chain uses TRBV10-3 with TRBJ1-4; no clear D. Germline-derived CDR1 and CDR2 are ENHRY and SYGVKD. V was clipped by 7 bases and J by 11 bases, with 20 bases between them. The CDR3 is 14 residues long. CDR3 bases: TGTGCCATCAAGGGCCCGGACCTTTCGGGGAAACTGTTTTTT. Protein product: CAIKGPDLSGKLFF.

The V and J genes are TRBV5-8 and TRBJ2-7; 8 nucleotides match TRBD1. The V gene end was trimmed by 4 bases and the J gene end by 0 bases; junction bases not matched to a gene: 9. The CDR3 runs to 16 residues. The germline V gene has CDR1 SGHTS and CDR2 YDEGEE. In nucleotides, the CDR3 is TGTGCCAGCAGCATGGGACAGGCCCTAAGCTCCTACGAGCAGTACTTC. Translation: CASSMGQALSSYEQYF.

The chain carries TRBV6-5 and TRBJ2-3, with 8 bases matching TRBD2. The germline CDR1 and CDR2 sequences are MNHEY and SVGAGI. This CDR3 is built from 15 residues. V was clipped by 6 bases and J by 2 bases; unmatched bases: 7. The CDR3 DNA sequence: TGTGCCAGCAGGGGCGGGGGGCCCCCCACAGATACGCAGTATTTT. Its translation is CASRGGGPPTDTQYF.

The chain has TRBV11-2 and TRBJ2-7, with D possibly being TRBD2 (6 bases). Trimming took 5 bases from V and 5 from J, leaving 16 bases between them. The CDR3 spans 14 residues. Germline V CDR1 and CDR2: SGHAT, FQNNGV. The CDR3 bases are TGTGCCAGCAGCATGACTACTAGCACCAACGAGCAGTACTTC. Its protein product is CASSMTTSTNEQYF.

The CDR3 coding sequence is TGTGCCAGCAGCTCTTACTTGGGCACAGATACGCAGTATTTT. Amino acid sequence: CASSSYLGTDTQYF. The J gene is TRBJ2-3, the V gene TRBV7-2; D call uncertain. Trimming removed 4 bases at V and 1 base at J, with 9 bases between. Germline V lookup: CDR1 SGHTA, CDR2 FQGNSA. This CDR3 is built from 14 residues.

The chain employs TRBV19 and TRBJ2-5, with 9 nucleotides matching TRBD1. The V gene end was trimmed by 3 bases and the J gene end by 4 bases; junction bases not matched to a gene: 3. CDR3 length: 14 amino acids. Germline values: CDR1 LNHDA, CDR2 SQIVND (reference sequence). The CDR3 is CASSMGDRVETQYF. The CDR3 coding sequence is TGTGCCAGTAGTATGGGGGACAGGGTAGAGACCCAGTACTTC. Together with reference TRBV19 and TRBJ2-5, the CDR3 gives the full variable domain: DGGITQSPKYLFRKEGQNVTLSCEQNLNHDAMYWYRQDPGQGLRLIYYSQIVNDFQKGDIAEGYSVSREKKESFPLTVTSAQKNPTAFYLCASSMGDRVETQYFGPGTRLLVL.

This clone was detected once. The rearrangement joins TRBV6-6 to TRBJ1-1; D unresolved. V lost 2 bases and J lost 7, with 8 bases in between. CDR3 length: 12 amino acids. CDR1 is MNHNY and CDR2 is SVGAGI in the germline V gene (reference sequence). CDR3 region: CASSYKRDEAFF. The CDR3, as DNA: TGTGCCAGCAGTTACAAGCGGGATGAAGCTTTCTTT.

This clone has only a few counts. In DNA, the CDR3 is TGCGCCAGCAGCTGGCTGTGGAGTTCGAACACTGAAGCTTTCTTT. Translating it yields CASSWLWSSNTEAFF. The chain has TRBV5-1 and TRBJ1-1; no clear D. Germline V gene data show CDR1 as SGHRS and CDR2 as YFSETQ. The CDR3 has 15 residues. V was shortened by 3 bases and J by 1 base, with 13 bases between the two germline ends.